Reported below is one T cell receptor (beta chain). The sample is drawn from a study of CD8 T cells in Susac syndrome. Random hexamers primed reverse transcription of about 0.5 to 1 ug RNA. Using its own MiXCR run on the immunoSEQ multiplex PCR reads, TCRdb lists one record per CDR3 protein. The data show 250,000 to 300,000 distinct CDR3 sequences, 75% to 90% seen once. This CDR3 is built from 16 residues. Trimming removed 2 bases from V and 9 bases from J; junction bases left unmatched: 14. The germline CDR1 and CDR2 sequences are SGHDT and YYEEEE. Sequencing of TCR beta drew on CD8+ and CD4+ T cells from blood.

J is TRBJ1-5 and V is TRBV5-6; TRBD1 agrees at 7 bases. The TCR comes from a human donor with multiple sclerosis. Sequenced input: CD8+ T cells from PBMCs. CDR3 DNA: TGTGCCAGCAGCTTAACGCAGGGGGATCTCGTAGGGCCCCAGCATTTT. Its translation: CASSLTQGDLVGPQHF.